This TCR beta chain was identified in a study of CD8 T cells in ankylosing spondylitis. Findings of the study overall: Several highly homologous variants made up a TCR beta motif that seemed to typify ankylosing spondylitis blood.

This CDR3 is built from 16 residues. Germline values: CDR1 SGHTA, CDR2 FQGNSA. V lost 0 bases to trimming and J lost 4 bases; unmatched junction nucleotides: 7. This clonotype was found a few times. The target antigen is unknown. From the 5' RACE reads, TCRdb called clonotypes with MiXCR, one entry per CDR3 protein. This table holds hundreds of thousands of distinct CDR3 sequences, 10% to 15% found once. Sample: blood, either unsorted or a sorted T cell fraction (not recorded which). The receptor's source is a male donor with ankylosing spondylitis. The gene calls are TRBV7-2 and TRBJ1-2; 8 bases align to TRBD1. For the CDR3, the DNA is TGTGCCAGCAGCTTAGCCCGGACAGGGTCCGCCTATGGCTACACCTTC. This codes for CASSLARTGSAYGYTF.